These 30 T cell receptor beta chains share one sample of origin, sequenced in a study of cytomegalovirus exposure and HLA in healthy donors. Amplification used 60 Vbeta primers and 13 Jbeta primers. Sequencing used immunoSEQ multiplex PCR; TCRdb keeps in-frame clones, though not all of them. This sample has around 160,000 clones, with just under 80% found just once. The source material was PBMCs. The receptors shown here come from a man in his late teens or twenties in good health and CMV-seropositive.

The sample holds one count of this clone. CDR3 sequence (DNA): TGTGCCAGCAGCGCGGGACGGGATCAGCCCCAGCATTTT. This gives the protein CASSAGRDQPQHF. The chain recombines TRBV5-8 with TRBJ1-5; D is possibly TRBD1 (5 bases). The CDR3 is made up of 13 amino acids. V lost 4 bases and J 5 bases, leaving 10 bases between the germline ends. Germline V lookup: CDR1 SGHTS, CDR2 YDEGEE.

The chain recombines TRBV6-5 with TRBJ2-2; D might be TRBD2 (6 bases). CDR3 size: 14 residues. V was cut by 6 bases and J by 1 base, with 9 bases left in between. The germline gives CDR1 MNHEY, CDR2 SVGAGI. CDR3 DNA sequence: TGTGCCAGCAGGAGGCGGGGGAACACCGGGGAGCTGTTTTTT. Translated: CASRRRGNTGELFF.

V usage is TRBV5-6 and J usage is TRBJ2-7, with D hard to call. The end of the DNA aligns better with TRBJ2-1, so the J call may be wrong. The germline V gene has CDR1 SGHDT and CDR2 YYEEEE. The CDR3 covers 14 residues. In DNA form, the CDR3 reads TGTGCCAGCATCCCATATTTCGGGTCCCCCGAGCAGTTCTTC. Amino acids: CASIPYFGSPEQFF.

The rearrangement uses TRBV7-9 and TRBJ2-1; 8 bases are a match to TRBD2. CDR1 and CDR2 from the germline V gene are SEHNR and FQNEAQ (reference sequence). The CDR3 has 15 amino acids. After removal of 5 bases from V and 8 bases from J, the junction contained 11 bases not matched to a gene. The CDR3 spells CASSPGTRPLYEQFF. The CDR3 bases are TGTGCCAGCAGCCCCGGGACTAGGCCGCTTTATGAGCAGTTCTTC.

The J gene is TRBJ2-3, the V gene TRBV7-9, with 7 positions matching TRBD2. J was trimmed by 10 bases and V by 5 bases; bases with no gene match: 9. Germline V CDR1 and CDR2: SEHNR, FQNEAQ (reference sequence). This CDR3 has 13 amino acids. CDR3 sequence (DNA): TGTGCCAGCAGCCCAGGGACTACCTATGCGCAGTATTTT. Translated: CASSPGTTYAQYF.

In its sample, this clone was seen a few times. The chain couples TRBV27 to TRBJ1-1; 11 bases map to TRBD1. This CDR3 spans 15 amino acids. The V gene's germline CDR1 is MNHEY and CDR2 SMNVEV (reference sequence). V shed 7 bases and J 3 bases; nucleotides not matched to a gene: 7. The CDR3 here is CASNPGTGGHTEAFF. DNA of the CDR3: TGTGCCAGCAACCCGGGGACAGGGGGGCACACTGAAGCTTTCTTT.

This clone was observed a single time. CDR3 sequence (DNA): TGTGCCAGTAGTACCTGGGACAGCCTAAGCACAGATACGCAGTATTTT. Translated: CASSTWDSLSTDTQYF. The V call is TRBV19, the J call TRBJ2-3, with TRBD1 matching over 7 bases. The CDR3 has 16 residues. Germline CDR1 LNHDA, CDR2 SQIVND (reference sequence). Trimming removed 4 bases from V and 0 bases from J; junction bases left unmatched: 7.

This clone is a singleton in its sample. V and J are TRBV19 and TRBJ2-1; D remains unclear. The CDR3 sequence is 14 residues long. Germline values: CDR1 LNHDA, CDR2 SQIVND (reference sequence). V was pared by 2 bases and J by 10 bases, with 15 bases between. This chain's CDR3 is CASSINYRDFEQFF. The CDR3 coding sequence is TGTGCCAGTAGTATAAATTATCGAGACTTCGAGCAGTTCTTC.

This clone turned up a few times. This chain joins TRBV9 and TRBJ2-1; TRBD2 is a possible D gene (5 bases). Germline lookup yields CDR1 SGDLS and CDR2 YYNGEE. The CDR3 loop spans 14 amino acids. The V and J ends lost 0 bases and 9 bases respectively, with 13 bases between them. CDR3: CASSVDRPGSEQFF. The CDR3 DNA reads TGTGCCAGCAGCGTAGATCGACCGGGAAGTGAGCAGTTCTTC.

The chain combines TRBV6-1 with TRBJ1-1; D unclear. The CDR3 runs 14 residues. The germline CDR1 and CDR2 sequences are MNHNS and SASEGT. V was shortened by 7 bases and J by 4 bases, with 16 bases between the two germline ends. In DNA, the CDR3 is TGTGCCAGCACCTCTAATTTGATGATCACTGAAGCTTTCTTT. It encodes CASTSNLMITEAFF.

The chain is built from TRBV23-1 and TRBJ1-5; TRBD1 aligns across 9 bases. TRBV23-1 has ORF status, its function being uncertain. The V and J ends lost 4 bases and 0 bases, in that order; junction bases with no gene match: 13. CDR3 length: 19 residues. CDR3 sequence (DNA): TGCGCCAGCAGTCCCAGGGGACAGGGCCCTCTCCATAGCAATCAGCCCCAGCATTTT. Its protein product is CASSPRGQGPLHSNQPQHF.

The chain is built from TRBV19 and TRBJ1-2; D gene ambiguous. CDR1 is LNHDA and CDR2 is SQIVND in the germline V gene (reference sequence). The V and J ends lost 5 bases and 4 bases respectively, with 14 bases between them. The CDR3 is 14 amino acids. CDR3 sequence reads: CASSLQGGSYGYTF. The CDR3, as DNA: TGTGCCAGTAGTTTACAAGGAGGGTCCTATGGCTACACCTTC.

V is TRBV23-1 and J is TRBJ2-5; TRBD1 matches at 8 bases. TRBV23-1 is reported as an ORF; its role is uncertain. The CDR3 spans 15 residues. Germline trimming cut 2 bases from V and 2 bases from J; bases unmatched to any gene: 4. CDR3 nucleotides: TGCGCCAGCAGTCAAAGAAACAGGGGGCAAGAGACCCAGTACTTC. As protein: CASSQRNRGQETQYF.

V gene TRBV6-6 combines with J gene TRBJ2-7; tentative D call: TRBD2 (6 bases). The CDR3 spans 13 residues. Trimming took off 8 bases at V and 2 bases at J, with 13 bases between the two ends. In germline, CDR1 is MNHNY, CDR2 SVGAGI (reference sequence). CDR3: CASPRDPPYEQYF. The CDR3 DNA sequence: TGTGCCAGCCCGCGGGATCCCCCCTACGAGCAGTACTTC.

The genes are TRBV5-6 and TRBJ1-2; 11 bases agree with TRBD1. Trimming at V came to 3 bases and at J to 8 bases, leaving 6 bases not matched to a gene. Germline V CDR1 and CDR2: SGHDT, YYEEEE. This CDR3 has 14 residues. This CDR3 reads CASSSGQGAWGYTF. The CDR3 DNA reads as TGTGCCAGCAGCTCCGGACAGGGGGCATGGGGCTACACCTTC.

V is TRBV13 and J is TRBJ2-6; possibly TRBD1 for D (7 bases). V lost 4 bases and J lost 3, with 19 bases in between. In germline, CDR1 is PRHDT, CDR2 FYEKMQ (reference sequence). The CDR3 loop spans 18 amino acids. The CDR3 region is CASSYAGQREFGANVLTF. Here the CDR3 DNA reads TGTGCCAGCAGCTACGCGGGACAGAGAGAGTTTGGGGCCAACGTCCTGACTTTC.

J is TRBJ2-7 and V is TRBV6-5; TRBD1 matches 7 bases. Trimming took 8 bases from V and 2 from J; bases not matched to a gene: 6. The CDR3 consists of 13 residues. Per the germline V gene, CDR1 is MNHEY and CDR2 is SVGAGI. The CDR3 sequence: CASGTGTAYEQYF. The CDR3 DNA reads TGTGCCAGCGGCACCGGGACAGCCTACGAGCAGTACTTC.

The chain employs TRBV27 and TRBJ2-1; possible D gene TRBD2, 5 bases. The CDR3 sequence is 14 residues long. CDR1 MNHEY and CDR2 SMNVEV come from the germline V gene (reference sequence). Trimming took 9 bases from V and 8 from J, leaving 20 bases between them. CDR3 loop: CASRKRAMFHEQFF. Here the CDR3 DNA reads TGTGCCAGTCGCAAGAGGGCAATGTTCCATGAGCAGTTCTTC.

The chain couples TRBV6-5 to TRBJ1-2; the D is unclear. The CDR3 runs to 13 residues. Germline-derived CDR1 and CDR2 are MNHEY and SVGAGI. Trimming took off 2 bases at V and 3 bases at J, with 7 bases between the two ends. The CDR3 DNA reads as TGTGCCAGCAGTTACGGGGAGCACTATGGCTACACCTTC. Encoded protein: CASSYGEHYGYTF.

The rearrangement uses TRBV18 and TRBJ2-7; D call uncertain. CDR3 length: 16 residues. CDR1 KGHSH and CDR2 LQKENI come from the germline V gene. V lost 5 bases and J 3 bases, leaving 20 bases between the germline ends. CDR3 region: CASSAAPRGIGYEQYF. The CDR3 DNA reads TGTGCCAGCTCAGCGGCCCCCCGCGGTATCGGCTACGAGCAGTACTTC.

The genes are TRBV6-1 and TRBJ2-3, with 12 bases aligning to TRBD2. The CDR3 is 15 amino acids. V shed 8 bases and J 4 bases; nucleotides not matched to a gene: 7. From germline, CDR1 is MNHNS and CDR2 SASEGT. CDR3 sequence reads: CASVLLAGGADTQYF. The CDR3 nucleotides are TGTGCCAGCGTTTTGCTAGCGGGAGGGGCAGATACGCAGTATTTT.

This clone was detected only a few times. The genes are TRBV5-1 and TRBJ2-5; a weak D match, TRBD2 (5 bases). The V gene's germline CDR1 is SGHRS and CDR2 YFSETQ. This CDR3 comprises 13 residues. V lost 5 bases and J 0 bases, leaving 8 bases between the germline ends. CDR3 in DNA: TGCGCCAGCAGGGCCGGGAACCAAGAGACCCAGTACTTC. Protein product: CASRAGNQETQYF.

A few counts support this clone. Germline and junction disagree at one end, which may indicate a read error. The genes are TRBV28 and TRBJ2-7, with D tentatively TRBD1 (6 bases). Per the germline V gene, CDR1 is MDHEN and CDR2 is SYDVKM. CDR3 size: 11 residues. The CDR3 sequence: CASSNSGVVVF. The CDR3 nucleotides read TGTGCCAGCAGTAACTCAGGGGTTGTGGTCTTC.

The V gene is TRBV15, the J gene TRBJ2-2, with TRBD2 as a possible D gene (6 bases). The CDR3 length is 14 residues. Trimming removed 6 bases from V and 5 bases from J, with 13 bases in between. Germline V gene sequence: CDR1 LNHNV, CDR2 YYDKDF (reference sequence). The CDR3 protein is CATRETSDTGELFF. The CDR3 nucleotides are TGTGCCACCAGGGAGACTAGTGATACCGGGGAGCTGTTTTTT.

This rearrangement joins TRBV5-1 to TRBJ2-7, with D possibly matching TRBD1 (5 bases). With 4 bases removed from V and 2 bases from J, the gap between germline ends came to 13 bases. The germline CDR1 and CDR2 sequences are SGHRS and YFSETQ. The CDR3 runs to 14 residues. The CDR3 spells CASSSLDTTYEQYF. In DNA form, the CDR3 reads TGCGCCAGCAGCAGCTTGGACACCACCTACGAGCAGTACTTC.

The CDR3 reads CASSFEFYEQYF. In nucleotides, the CDR3 is TGTGCCAGCAGCTTCGAGTTCTACGAGCAGTACTTC. The V call is TRBV5-4, the J call TRBJ2-7; D is unresolved. V was clipped by 2 bases and J by 3 bases, with 6 bases between them. This CDR3 is 12 amino acids long. The germline gives CDR1 SGHNT, CDR2 YYREEE (reference sequence).

This clone was seen only once. The CDR3 DNA reads TGCGCCAGCAGCCAAGAATCTGACAGTTGGGGCTATGGCTACACCTTC. Its protein product is CASSQESDSWGYGYTF. The chain couples TRBV4-1 to TRBJ1-2, with D maybe TRBD1 (5 bases). CDR3 length: 16 residues. Trimming removed 0 bases from V and 4 bases from J, with 15 bases in between. Germline lookup yields CDR1 MGHRA and CDR2 YSYEKL.

This sequence joins TRBV7-9 and TRBJ2-4; TRBD1 agrees at 8 bases. V trimming: 5 bases; J trimming: 7 bases; junction bases outside the gene matches: 7. From germline, CDR1 is SEHNR and CDR2 FQNEAQ (reference sequence). The CDR3 runs to 14 residues. The CDR3 region is CASSAGQGRNIQYF. The CDR3 DNA is TGTGCCAGCAGCGCCGGACAGGGAAGGAACATTCAGTACTTC.

This clone was seen a handful of times. The V and J genes are TRBV5-1 and TRBJ1-2; 7 bases align to TRBD1. The V gene end was trimmed by 0 bases and the J gene end by 2 bases; junction bases not matched to a gene: 7. Per the germline V gene, CDR1 is SGHRS and CDR2 is YFSETQ. The CDR3 contains 16 residues. The DNA of the CDR3 is TGCGCCAGCAGCTTGGCCTCAACGACAGGGAACTATGGCTACACCTTC. As protein: CASSLASTTGNYGYTF.

The chain combines TRBV27 with TRBJ2-7; no firm D call. The CDR3 loop spans 14 amino acids. The ends were cut back, 5 bases at V and 1 base at J, with 12 bases in the middle. Germline V gene sequence: CDR1 MNHEY, CDR2 SMNVEV (reference sequence). The CDR3 coding sequence is TGTGCCAGCAGTATGTCTACAGCTTCCTACGAGCAGTACTTC. Amino acids: CASSMSTASYEQYF.